These T cell receptor beta chains were read from a single sample in a study of T cell responses to AZD1222 COVID-19 vaccine. Profiled with immunoSEQ multiplex PCR; TCRdb holds only in-frame clones, not every one. This table holds about 73,000 clones, almost 90% found once. Sequencing used peripheral blood, obtained 28 days after the second AZD1222 dose. The receptors originated from an adult who received the AZD1222 COVID-19 vaccine. Both conserved end residues are trimmed from each CDR3.

V gene,CDR3 protein
TRBV6-2/TRBV6-3,ASSLSGGARETQY
TRBV28,ASLSTGTGDYEQY
TRBV18,ASSPGQGRNTIY
TRBV5-1,ASSLGVSGAGYEQY
TRBV9,ASSVGDGTYEQY
TRBV12-3/TRBV12-4,ASTDSQIQPQH
TRBV6-2/TRBV6-3,ASSRGGGRNQPQH
TRBV5-8,ASSLWGGYEQY
TRBV7-2,ASSIRQGNEKLF
TRBV7-9,ASSLGISGGETQY
TRBV4-3,ASSQDRAMGETQY
TRBV5-1,ASSLAPGSSGNTIY
TRBV7-2,ASSLATVSSYEQY
TRBV9,ASSVSPATNEKLF
TRBV10-3,AAQGVLTYEQY
TRBV24-1,ATSTSRGIRNEQF
TRBV30,AWSQLAGGRWTHRDTQY
TRBV19,ASTGTSVTGELF
TRBV5-1,ASSFNSVGSTEAF
TRBV5-3,ARSGAYEQY
TRBV18,ASSPRLGSYNEQF
TRBV12-2,ASRLWRYNEQF
TRBV28,AITNMKGTEAF
TRBV6-5,ASRKGLNQPQH
TRBV2,ASNPRTSGNTIY
TRBV28,ASSSPGGGPGANVLT
TRBV3-1/TRBV3-2,ASSREGTGEYEKLF
TRBV6-2/TRBV6-3,ASSYTHLGVSYEQY
TRBV7-9,ASSLVVRGGRYEQY
TRBV28,ASESSGDTQY
TRBV11-2,ASRNTGGAVKSYEQY
TRBV7-2,ASSSRGGGAAKNIQY
TRBV12-3/TRBV12-4,ASSLGGHNEQF
TRBV2,ASRETGGTEAF
TRBV4-1,ASSQGLGSYEQY
TRBV2,ASRDRTAYNEQF
TRBV5-1,ASSTRPPTYEQF
TRBV18,ASSPPKTTRANTEAF
TRBV14,ASSRGQGITGELF
TRBV5-8,ASSLYSSTYEQY
TRBV28,ASSRSGGSYEQY
TRBV18,ASSRESPTGIYEQY
TRBV7-9,ASSTYRGRGNTEAF
TRBV29-1,SVAGQSTDTQY